One and the same sample provided the 24 T cell receptor beta chains below, sequenced in a study of blood T cells in healthy people across ages. For the second PCR, which ran for roughly 7 to 11 cycles, a sample-barcoded 5' primer and a J-beta primer mix were used. TCRdb passed the 5' RACE reads through MiXCR, listing each CDR3 protein once. Among 1 million or so distinct CDR3 sequences, 40% to 50% were seen once, and the ten largest hold over 15%. The sequenced sample was blood. All receptors derive from an older woman in good health.

On this clonotype: Compared with germline, one end of the junction differs, possibly owing to a read error. This rearrangement joins TRBV15 to TRBJ1-4; D gene uncertain. The CDR3 spans 15 residues. The germline V gene has CDR1 LNHNV and CDR2 YYDKDF (reference sequence). In nucleotides, the CDR3 is TGTGCAACCACGGGAACTAGAGGATCTAATGAAAAACTGTTTTTT. Amino acid sequence: CATTGTRGSNEKLFF.

V is TRBV5-1 and J is TRBJ2-3; maybe TRBD1 (6 bases). Trimming shortened V by 1 base and J by 6 bases, and 12 bases separated the two germline ends. The CDR3 has 14 amino acids. Per the germline V gene, CDR1 is SGHRS and CDR2 is YFSETQ. In nucleotides, the CDR3 is TGCGCCAGCAGCTTGACAGGGTATTGGGATACGCAGTATTTT. Its translation is CASSLTGYWDTQYF.

The chain uses TRBV25-1 and TRBJ2-1; 14 bases are shared with TRBD2. J lost 9 bases, V lost 8 bases, and 9 bases had no gene match. Germline values: CDR1 MGHDK, CDR2 SYGVNS. CDR3 length equals 15 residues. The CDR3: CASGPGLAGVTEQFF. The CDR3, as DNA: TGTGCCAGCGGACCGGGACTAGCGGGAGTGACTGAGCAGTTCTTC.

The chain joins TRBV21-1 to TRBJ2-3. TRBV21-1 is annotated as a pseudogene. The CDR3 loop spans 13 amino acids. Here the CDR3 reads CASSNGIRGTQYF. The CDR3 region has the DNA TGTGCCAGCAGCAATGGGATCCGCGGTACGCAGTATTTT.

The chain couples TRBV29-1 to TRBJ1-1; a possible D gene is TRBD1 (5 bases). The CDR3 extends over 13 amino acids. The V gene's germline CDR1 is SQVTM and CDR2 ANQGSEA. V was pared by 4 bases and J by 5 bases, with 14 bases between. The CDR3 DNA follows: TGCAGCGTTGGGGCCCTCAGGGAGACTGAAGCTTTCTTT. This codes for CSVGALRETEAFF.

The gene calls are TRBV5-1 and TRBJ2-1; D remains ambiguous. Trimming stripped 1 base from V and 3 bases from J, with 5 bases between. The CDR3 runs 13 residues. CDR1 and CDR2 (germline): SGHRS, YFSETQ. CDR3 amino acids: CASSLKSYNEQFF. CDR3 nucleotide sequence: TGCGCCAGCAGCTTGAAGAGCTACAATGAGCAGTTCTTC.

The V and J genes are TRBV30 and TRBJ2-1; 8 nucleotides align to TRBD2. The CDR3 consists of 12 residues. Germline CDR1 GTSNPN, CDR2 SVGIG (reference sequence). The V gene end was trimmed by 8 bases and the J gene end by 6 bases; junction bases not matched to a gene: 6. The CDR3 region has the DNA TGTGCCGCCGGGGGGGATGGCAATGAGCAGTTCTTC. This gives the protein CAAGGDGNEQFF.

V gene TRBV9 combines with J gene TRBJ2-1; D may be TRBD1 (6 bases). This CDR3 region has 16 residues. Trimming shortened V by 0 bases and J by 8 bases, and 18 bases separated the two germline ends. Germline V gives CDR1 SGDLS, CDR2 YYNGEE. CDR3 residues: CASSVAARGGNHEQFF. The CDR3, as DNA: TGTGCCAGCAGCGTAGCCGCCAGGGGCGGCAATCATGAGCAGTTCTTC.

This rearrangement joins TRBV21-1 to TRBJ2-1; TRBD1 is the table's D call, not checked against the DNA. TRBV21-1 is classified as a pseudogene. CDR3 length: 18 amino acids. The CDR3 region has the DNA TGTGCCAGCAGCAAATATCTAAAGGGGTGTGCTGATTACAATGAGCAGTTCTTC. Its protein is CASSKYLKGCADYNEQFF.

The J gene is TRBJ1-2, the V gene TRBV2, with unresolved D. Trimming stripped 8 bases from V and 1 base from J, with 11 bases between. The CDR3 sequence is 13 residues long. CDR1 is SNHLY and CDR2 is FYNNEI in the germline V gene. This chain's CDR3 is CASVGRVNYGYTF. In DNA form, the CDR3 reads TGTGCCAGCGTGGGGAGAGTTAACTATGGCTACACCTTC.

The chain links TRBV6-1 to TRBJ2-7; 7 bases are shared with TRBD1. The CDR3 spans 14 residues. After removal of 7 bases from V and 3 bases from J, the junction contained 9 bases not matched to a gene. Germline CDR1 and CDR2: MNHNS and SASEGT. This CDR3 is CASKKGQSIYEQYF. The CDR3 DNA sequence: TGTGCCAGCAAAAAGGGACAGAGCATCTACGAGCAGTACTTC.

This chain uses TRBV11-2 with TRBJ2-5; TRBD2 matches at 7 bases. Matching the DNA end better, TRBJ2-1 makes the J call doubtful. CDR1 is SGHAT, CDR2 FQNNGV, per germline. The CDR3 contains 14 residues. This CDR3 reads CASTTSGMQETQFF. Here the CDR3 DNA reads TGTGCCAGCACCACCAGCGGGATGCAAGAGACCCAGTTCTTC.

This clonotype was seen a handful of times. The chain is built from TRBV12-3 or TRBV12-4 and TRBJ2-1; no firm D call. The V end was cut by 5 bases, the J end by 9 bases, with 8 bases between. The CDR3 has 11 residues. The CDR3 is CASSVQFEQFF. The CDR3 DNA follows: TGTGCCAGCAGTGTTCAGTTTGAGCAGTTCTTC.

J is TRBJ1-2 and V is TRBV20-1, with D tentatively TRBD1 (5 bases). Trimming removed 8 bases at V and 6 bases at J, with 19 bases between. CDR3 length equals 13 residues. The germline CDR1 and CDR2 sequences are DFQATT and SNEGSKA (reference sequence). The CDR3 here is CSRRARGSNGYTF. Written as DNA, the CDR3 is TGCAGTCGTCGAGCACGGGGGTCGAATGGCTACACCTTC.

The rearrangement uses TRBV7-9 and TRBJ1-4; D gene uncertain. Per germline, CDR1 SEHNR and CDR2 FQNEAQ (reference sequence). V was cut by 8 bases and J by 4 bases, with 14 bases left in between. This CDR3 region has 14 residues. CDR3 protein: CASSRSGINEKLFF. The CDR3 region has the DNA TGTGCCAGCTCCCGGTCGGGGATTAATGAAAAACTGTTTTTT.

The chain couples TRBV5-1 to TRBJ2-2; a weak D match, TRBD2 (6 bases). V lost 4 bases to trimming and J lost 5 bases, with 15 bases between them. CDR3 size: 15 residues. Per the germline V gene, CDR1 is SGHRS and CDR2 is YFSETQ. CDR3 amino acids: CASSPDGEVTGELFF. DNA of the CDR3: TGCGCCAGCAGCCCGGACGGGGAGGTGACCGGGGAGCTGTTTTTT.

There are a few counts of this clonotype. At one boundary the junction diverges from the germline segment, which might be a read error. CDR3 nucleotide sequence: TGTGCCAGCAGGCTAGCGGGGGCCGAGTACAGTGAGCAGTTCTTC. Translation gives CASRLAGAEYSEQFF. The rearrangement uses TRBV6-1 and TRBJ2-1; TRBD2 aligns across 10 bases. The CDR3 has 15 residues. Germline V gene sequence: CDR1 MNHNS, CDR2 SASEGT.

There are a few counts of this clonotype. The V gene is TRBV29-1, the J gene TRBJ1-1; 10 bases agree with TRBD1. The germline CDR1 and CDR2 sequences are SQVTM and ANQGSEA. V was clipped by 4 bases and J by 5 bases; unmatched bases: 7. The CDR3 extends over 14 amino acids. Here the CDR3 reads CSVARTGGGTEAFF. Written as DNA, the CDR3 is TGCAGCGTTGCCCGGACAGGGGGAGGGACTGAAGCTTTCTTT.

The chain links TRBV12-3 or TRBV12-4 to TRBJ2-1, with 10 bases identical to TRBD2. With 3 bases clipped from V and 8 bases from J, the junction kept 7 bases outside the gene matches. There are 15 residues in the CDR3. The CDR3, as DNA: TGTGCCAGCAGTTTCAAAACTAGCGGGATCGATGAGCAGTTCTTC. Amino acid sequence: CASSFKTSGIDEQFF.

The J gene is TRBJ1-2, the V gene TRBV14; TRBD1 is a possible D gene (5 bases). The CDR3 extends over 15 amino acids. Trimming left V 1 base short and J 3 bases short, with 12 bases between. Germline V gives CDR1 SGHDN, CDR2 FVKESK. DNA of the CDR3: TGTGCCAGCAGCCAAGCCCGGGCAGGGTACTATGGCTACACCTTC. Translation: CASSQARAGYYGYTF.

V usage is TRBV4-1 and J usage is TRBJ2-7; D unresolved. The DNA end lines up better with TRBJ2-5; the J call may be wrong. Germline assignment: CDR1 MGHRA and CDR2 YSYEKL. This CDR3 has 13 amino acids. The DNA of the CDR3 is TGCGCCAGCAGCCAATCCCTGGGAGAGACCCAGTACTTC. Residues: CASSQSLGETQYF.

There are a few counts of this clonotype. V usage is TRBV6-5 and J usage is TRBJ1-2, with 7 bases fitting TRBD1. The CDR3 has 14 residues. V trimming: 5 bases; J trimming: 7 bases; junction bases outside the gene matches: 10. Germline CDR1 is MNHEY and CDR2 is SVGAGI. The CDR3, as DNA: TGTGCCAGCAGTCGCGACAGGGTAGTTGTTGGCTACACCTTC. It codes for CASSRDRVVVGYTF.

The CDR3 DNA reads TGTGCCAGCAGCTTCGACCCGAGGGGGGGCACAGATACGCAGTATTTT. Encoded protein: CASSFDPRGGTDTQYF. The V gene is TRBV9, the J gene TRBJ2-3; either TRBD1 or TRBD2 may fit D (6 bases each). Trimming left V 4 bases short and J 1 base short, with 16 bases between. The CDR3 extends over 16 amino acids. Germline V gives CDR1 SGDLS, CDR2 YYNGEE.

V usage is TRBV11-2 and J usage is TRBJ2-7; D uncertain. CDR1 is SGHAT and CDR2 is FQNNGV in the germline V gene. The CDR3 is 14 amino acids. V was trimmed by 0 bases and J by 6 bases, leaving 12 bases between them. The CDR3 sequence: CASSLDSPLGEQYF. The CDR3 DNA reads as TGTGCCAGCAGCTTAGACTCCCCTCTAGGCGAGCAGTACTTC.